A selection of T cell receptor beta chains follows, all from one sample in a study of blood T cells in healthy people across ages. One entry per CDR3 protein, called by TCRdb with MiXCR from the 5' RACE reads. Of hundreds of thousands of distinct CDR3 sequences detected, approximately 30% appear once; the ten largest clones hold 15% to 18%. The specimen sequenced was blood. These receptors were obtained from a woman aged 80 or older in good health. CDR3s include the opening cysteine and the closing phenylalanine or tryptophan. The order of the fields is CDR3 DNA, CDR3 protein, V gene, clone size, J gene, D gene. A D gene is named only where the DNA matches it firmly. Where a row states a size, it is once, few, many or the class of an expanded clone; other rows omit it.

TGCAGTGCTTCACCCGGGACAAAGAATAGCGAGCAGTACTTC | CSASPGTKNSEQYF | TRBV20-1 | many | TRBJ2-7 | .
TGTGCCGGGGCCCCGGGACAGGTGGGCACTGAAGCTTTCTTT | CAGAPGQVGTEAFF | TRBV6-1 | . | TRBJ1-1 | TRBD1
TGTGCCAGCAGCCCCTGGAATCAGCCCCAGCATTTT | CASSPWNQPQHF | TRBV3-1 | few | TRBJ1-5 | .
TGTGCCAGCAGTGACAAGGGCCGCCTAAATCAGCCCCAGCATTTT | CASSDKGRLNQPQHF | TRBV6-1 | . | TRBJ1-5 | .
TGTGCCAGCAGCTTAGCAGGCGGGGGGGCCCAGGAGACCCAGTACTTC | CASSLAGGGAQETQYF | TRBV18 | . | TRBJ2-5 | TRBD2
TGTGCCTCCAGACCAACAGGGATGGGTCAAGAGACCCAGTACTTC | CASRPTGMGQETQYF | TRBV2 | many | TRBJ2-5 | .
TGTGCCAGCAGCGTAGGGTCCAGCGGGACCTACAATGAGCAGTTCTTC | CASSVGSSGTYNEQFF | TRBV9 | many | TRBJ2-1 | TRBD2
TGTGCCAGCAGTTTAAACTCGCATGGACGGGCTCGTGAGCAGTACTTC | CASSLNSHGRAREQYF | TRBV28 | many | TRBJ2-7 | .
TGTGCCAGTAGTTTCCGGGATCACCCCTCCTACGAGCAATACTTC | CASSFRDHPSYEQYF | TRBV19 | . | TRBJ2-7 | .
TGCGCCAGCAGCCAAGACCTCACAGGGGACTATGGCTACACCTTC | CASSQDLTGDYGYTF | TRBV4-3 | . | TRBJ1-2 | TRBD1
TGTGCCAGCAGCTTCGGACAGGGAAAGTTCTTC | CASSFGQGKFF | TRBV7-2 | . | TRBJ2-1 | TRBD1
TGTGCCAGCAGTGGGATTTTTGGGGGTGAGCAGTTCTTC | CASSGIFGGEQFF | TRBV6-2/TRBV6-3 | many | TRBJ2-1 | .
TGTGCCGGCAGCCTTGGGGACAGGGGCATCTATGGCTACACCTTC | CAGSLGDRGIYGYTF | TRBV9 | . | TRBJ1-2 | TRBD1
TGTGCCAGCAGCGTAGGAACGGGGAACACAGATACGCAGTATTTT | CASSVGTGNTDTQYF | TRBV7-2 | . | TRBJ2-3 | .
TGCAGTGCTAGGGGACAGTTGGGTGAAAAACTGTTTTTT | CSARGQLGEKLFF | TRBV20-1 | many | TRBJ1-4 | TRBD1
TGTGCCAGCAGTCCCATAGATGGACAGGTCGTCTATGGCTACACCTTC | CASSPIDGQVVYGYTF | TRBV28 | . | TRBJ1-2 | TRBD1
TGTGCCAGCAGCCGGGATCGTGGGGCCGTTTCCACAGATACGCAGTATTTT | CASSRDRGAVSTDTQYF | TRBV7-3 | . | TRBJ2-3 | .
TGTGCCAGCAGCCCCGACAGGTCTGGCTACACCTTC | CASSPDRSGYTF | TRBV4-2 | many | TRBJ1-2 | .
TGTGCCAGCGCCCGAGGAGCTCGGACCGAGCAGTACTTC | CASARGARTEQYF | TRBV7-6 | few | TRBJ2-7 | .
TGCAGTGCTAGAGGTTTACTAGCGGGGGAAAATGAGCAGTTCTTC | CSARGLLAGENEQFF | TRBV20-1 | many | TRBJ2-1 | TRBD2
TGTGCCAGCTCAATGGCGGGGGGGGCCCGGGAGCAGTACTTC | CASSMAGGAREQYF | TRBV12-3/TRBV12-4 | . | TRBJ2-7 | TRBD2
TGTGCCACCAGCAGAGATCTGGATCATGGCTACACCTTC | CATSRDLDHGYTF | TRBV15 | many | TRBJ1-2 | .
TGTGCCAGCATGCCAGGGGACAGGGAGGAGAGGGCGTTCTTC | CASMPGDREERAFF | TRBV27 | . | TRBJ2-1 | TRBD1
TGCGCCAGCAGCTTGATGGGACAGGCCTTCTATGGCTACACCTTC | CASSLMGQAFYGYTF | TRBV5-1 | many | TRBJ1-2 | TRBD1
TGTGCCAGCAGCTTCTCTGGGCGGGGAGAGACCCAGTACTTC | CASSFSGRGETQYF | TRBV5-6 | many | TRBJ2-5 | .
TGTGCCAGCAGCTTAACGGGGGCAGCGGGGGCTACAGATACGCAGTATTTT | CASSLTGAAGATDTQYF | TRBV7-3 | many | TRBJ2-3 | TRBD2